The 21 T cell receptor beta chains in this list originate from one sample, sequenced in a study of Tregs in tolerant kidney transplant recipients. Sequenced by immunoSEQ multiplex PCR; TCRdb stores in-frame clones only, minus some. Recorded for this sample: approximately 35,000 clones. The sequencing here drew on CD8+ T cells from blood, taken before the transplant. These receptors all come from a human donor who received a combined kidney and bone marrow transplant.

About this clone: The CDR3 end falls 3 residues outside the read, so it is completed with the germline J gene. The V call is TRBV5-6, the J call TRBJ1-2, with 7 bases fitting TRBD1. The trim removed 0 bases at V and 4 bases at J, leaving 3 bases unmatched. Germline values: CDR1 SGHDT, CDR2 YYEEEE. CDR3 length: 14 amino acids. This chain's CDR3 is CASSLGRDSYGYTF. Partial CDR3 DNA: TGTGCCAGCAGCTTGGGAAGGGACAGCTATGGC.

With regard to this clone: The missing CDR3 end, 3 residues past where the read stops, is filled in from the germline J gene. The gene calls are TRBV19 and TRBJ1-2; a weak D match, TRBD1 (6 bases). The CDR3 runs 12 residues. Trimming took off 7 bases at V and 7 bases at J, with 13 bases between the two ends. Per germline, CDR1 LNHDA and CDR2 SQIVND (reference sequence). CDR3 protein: CASMQGYIGYTF. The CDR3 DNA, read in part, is TGTGCCAGTATGCAGGGGTACATTGGC.

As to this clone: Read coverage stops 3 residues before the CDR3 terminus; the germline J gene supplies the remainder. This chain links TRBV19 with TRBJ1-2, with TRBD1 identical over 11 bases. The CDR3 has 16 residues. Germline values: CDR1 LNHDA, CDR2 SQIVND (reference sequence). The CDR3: CETEGTGGKPNYGYTF. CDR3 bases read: TGTGAGACAGAAGGGACAGGGGGTAAACCTAACTATGGC.

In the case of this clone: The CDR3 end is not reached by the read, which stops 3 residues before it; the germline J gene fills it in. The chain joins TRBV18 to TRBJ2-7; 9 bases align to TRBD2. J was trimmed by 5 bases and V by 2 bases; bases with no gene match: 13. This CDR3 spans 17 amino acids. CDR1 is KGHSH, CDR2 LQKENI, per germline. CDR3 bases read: TGTGCCAGCTCACCAAACAGCGGGAGGCGAGGAGGCGACGAG. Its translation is CASSPNSGRRGGDE. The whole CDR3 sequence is CASSPNSGRRGGDEQYF.

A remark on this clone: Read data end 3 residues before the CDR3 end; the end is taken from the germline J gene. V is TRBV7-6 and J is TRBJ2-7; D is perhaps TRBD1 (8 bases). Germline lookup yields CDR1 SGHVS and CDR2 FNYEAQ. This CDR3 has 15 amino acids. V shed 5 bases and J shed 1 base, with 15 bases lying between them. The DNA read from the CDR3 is TGTGCCAGCAGCATCGGACAGGGAGGGTCCTACGAG. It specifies CASSIGQGGSYE. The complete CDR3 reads CASSIGQGGSYEQYF.

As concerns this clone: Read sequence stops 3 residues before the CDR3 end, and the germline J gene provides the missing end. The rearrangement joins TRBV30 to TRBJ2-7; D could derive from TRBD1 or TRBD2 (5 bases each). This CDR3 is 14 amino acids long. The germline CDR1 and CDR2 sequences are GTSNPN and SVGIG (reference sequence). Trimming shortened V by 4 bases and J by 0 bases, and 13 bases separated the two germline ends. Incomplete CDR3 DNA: TGTGCCTGGAATCTCCCAGGGAGCTCCTACGAG. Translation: CAWNLPGSSYE. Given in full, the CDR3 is CAWNLPGSSYEQYF.

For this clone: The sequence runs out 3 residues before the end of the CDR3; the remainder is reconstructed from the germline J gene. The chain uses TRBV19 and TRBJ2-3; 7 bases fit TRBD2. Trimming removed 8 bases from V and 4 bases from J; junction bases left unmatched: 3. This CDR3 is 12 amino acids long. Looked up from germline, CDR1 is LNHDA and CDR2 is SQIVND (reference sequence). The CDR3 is CASGLVADTQYF. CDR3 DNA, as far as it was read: TGTGCCAGTGGACTAGTAGCAGATACG.

The CDR3 bases that were read are TGTGCCAGTAGTAGGCGCGGGGGGGTCAACGAG. Translating gives CASSRRGGVNE. The complete CDR3 sequence is CASSRRGGVNEQYF. This sequence joins TRBV19 and TRBJ2-7; 9 bases align to TRBD2. The CDR3 is cut off 3 residues early in the read; its end comes from the germline J gene. V shed 4 bases and J 5 bases; nucleotides not matched to a gene: 6. Germline V gives CDR1 LNHDA, CDR2 SQIVND (reference sequence). The CDR3 runs 14 residues.

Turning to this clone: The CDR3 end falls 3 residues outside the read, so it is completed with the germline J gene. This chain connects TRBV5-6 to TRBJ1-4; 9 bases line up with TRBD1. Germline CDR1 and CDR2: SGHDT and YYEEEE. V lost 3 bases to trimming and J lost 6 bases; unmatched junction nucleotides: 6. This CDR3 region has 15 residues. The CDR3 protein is CASSSPGQGDEKLFF. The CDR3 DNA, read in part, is TGTGCCAGCAGCTCCCCGGGACAGGGTGATGAAAAA.

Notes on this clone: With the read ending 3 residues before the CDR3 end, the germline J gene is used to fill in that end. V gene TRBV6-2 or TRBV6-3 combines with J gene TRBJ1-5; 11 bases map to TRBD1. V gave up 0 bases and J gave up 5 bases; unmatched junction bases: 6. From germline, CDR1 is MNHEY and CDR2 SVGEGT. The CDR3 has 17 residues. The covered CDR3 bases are TGTGCCAGCAGTTACTCGGCCCGGACAGGGGGCGATCAGCCC. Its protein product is CASSYSARTGGDQP. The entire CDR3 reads CASSYSARTGGDQPQHF.

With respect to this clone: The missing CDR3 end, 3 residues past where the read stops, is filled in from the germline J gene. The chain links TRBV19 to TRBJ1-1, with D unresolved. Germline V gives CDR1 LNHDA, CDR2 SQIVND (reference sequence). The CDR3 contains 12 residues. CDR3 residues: CASSINWQEAFF. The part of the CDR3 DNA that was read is TGTGCCAGTAGTATTAATTGGCAGGAA.

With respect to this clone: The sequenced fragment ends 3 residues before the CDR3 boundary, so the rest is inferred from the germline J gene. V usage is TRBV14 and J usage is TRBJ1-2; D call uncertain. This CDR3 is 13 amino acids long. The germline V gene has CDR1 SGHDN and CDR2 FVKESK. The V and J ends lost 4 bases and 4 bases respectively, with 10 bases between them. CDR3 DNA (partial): TGTGCCAGCAGCCCGAAGGGTGGCTATGGC. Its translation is CASSPKGGYG. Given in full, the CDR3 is CASSPKGGYGYTF.

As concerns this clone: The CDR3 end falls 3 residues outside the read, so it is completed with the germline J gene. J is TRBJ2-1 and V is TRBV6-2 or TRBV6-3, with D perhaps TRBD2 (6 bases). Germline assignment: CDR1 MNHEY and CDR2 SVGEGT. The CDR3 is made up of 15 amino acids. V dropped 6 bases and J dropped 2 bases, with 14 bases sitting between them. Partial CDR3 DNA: TGTGCCAGCAGCTCCTTAGCGGCCGCCTACAATGAG. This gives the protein CASSSLAAAYNE. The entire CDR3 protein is CASSSLAAAYNEQFF.

The part of the CDR3 DNA that was read is TGCAGTGTTCCGACTAGCGGGAGTAAAGATACG. Amino acid sequence: CSVPTSGSKDT. The full-length CDR3 reads as CSVPTSGSKDTQYF. This sequence joins TRBV20-1 and TRBJ2-3; TRBD2 matches at 12 bases. The read ends 3 residues shy of where the CDR3 ends; the end is completed using the germline J gene. With 7 bases clipped from V and 5 bases from J, the junction kept 7 bases outside the gene matches. CDR3 length: 14 residues. CDR1 and CDR2 from the germline V gene are DFQATT and SNEGSKA (reference sequence).

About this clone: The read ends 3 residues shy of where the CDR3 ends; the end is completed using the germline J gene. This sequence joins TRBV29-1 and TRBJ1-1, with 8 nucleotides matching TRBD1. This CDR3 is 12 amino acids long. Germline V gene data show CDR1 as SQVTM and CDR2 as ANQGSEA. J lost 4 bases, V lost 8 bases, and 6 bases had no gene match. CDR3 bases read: TGCAGCACCATAGACAGGGGCACTGAA. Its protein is CSTIDRGTE. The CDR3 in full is CSTIDRGTEAFF.

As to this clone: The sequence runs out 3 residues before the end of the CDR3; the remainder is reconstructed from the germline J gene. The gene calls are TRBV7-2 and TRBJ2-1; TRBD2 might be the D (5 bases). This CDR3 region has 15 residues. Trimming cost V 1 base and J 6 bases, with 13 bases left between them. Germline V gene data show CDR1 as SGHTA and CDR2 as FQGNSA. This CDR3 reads CASSLVAGGSNEQFF. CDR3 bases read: TGTGCCAGCAGCTTAGTGGCGGGTGGGAGCAATGAG.

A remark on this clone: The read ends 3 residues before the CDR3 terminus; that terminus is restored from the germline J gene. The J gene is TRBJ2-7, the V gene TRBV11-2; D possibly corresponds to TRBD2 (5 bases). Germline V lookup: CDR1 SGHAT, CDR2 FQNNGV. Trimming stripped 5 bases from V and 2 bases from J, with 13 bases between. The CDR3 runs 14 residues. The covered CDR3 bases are TGTGCCAGCAGCCCCCAGTTCGGGGCCTACGAG. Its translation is CASSPQFGAYE. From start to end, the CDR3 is CASSPQFGAYEQYF.

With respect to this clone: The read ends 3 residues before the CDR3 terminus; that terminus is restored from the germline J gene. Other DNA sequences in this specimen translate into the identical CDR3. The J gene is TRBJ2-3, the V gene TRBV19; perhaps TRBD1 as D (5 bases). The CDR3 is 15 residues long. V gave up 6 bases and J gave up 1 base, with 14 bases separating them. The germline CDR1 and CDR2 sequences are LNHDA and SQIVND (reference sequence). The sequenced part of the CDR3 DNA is TGTGCCAGTAGCATCCTGGGGCAGGGCACAGATACG. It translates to CASSILGQGTDT. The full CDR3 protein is CASSILGQGTDTQYF.

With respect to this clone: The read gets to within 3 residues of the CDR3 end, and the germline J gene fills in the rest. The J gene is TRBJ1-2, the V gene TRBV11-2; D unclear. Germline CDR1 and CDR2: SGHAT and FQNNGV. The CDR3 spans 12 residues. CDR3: CASSLGALSYTF. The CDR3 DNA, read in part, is TGTGCCAGCAGCTTAGGGGCGTTGAGC.

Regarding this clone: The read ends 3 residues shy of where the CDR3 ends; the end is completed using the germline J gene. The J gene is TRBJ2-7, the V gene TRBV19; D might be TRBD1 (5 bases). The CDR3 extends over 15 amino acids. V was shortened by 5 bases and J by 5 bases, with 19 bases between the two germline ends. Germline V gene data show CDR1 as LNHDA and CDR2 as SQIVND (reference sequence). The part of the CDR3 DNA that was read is TGTGCCAGTAGTCCGGATAGGGGCGGAAAGAACGAG. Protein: CASSPDRGGKNE. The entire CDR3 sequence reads CASSPDRGGKNEQYF.

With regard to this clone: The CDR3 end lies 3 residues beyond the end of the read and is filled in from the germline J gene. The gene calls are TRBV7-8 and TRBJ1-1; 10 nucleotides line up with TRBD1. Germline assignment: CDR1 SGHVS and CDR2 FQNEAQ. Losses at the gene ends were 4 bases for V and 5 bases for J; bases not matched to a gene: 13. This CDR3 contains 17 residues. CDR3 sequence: CASSWGTRQGADTEAFF. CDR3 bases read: TGTGCCAGCAGCTGGGGGACGCGACAGGGGGCTGATACTGAA.